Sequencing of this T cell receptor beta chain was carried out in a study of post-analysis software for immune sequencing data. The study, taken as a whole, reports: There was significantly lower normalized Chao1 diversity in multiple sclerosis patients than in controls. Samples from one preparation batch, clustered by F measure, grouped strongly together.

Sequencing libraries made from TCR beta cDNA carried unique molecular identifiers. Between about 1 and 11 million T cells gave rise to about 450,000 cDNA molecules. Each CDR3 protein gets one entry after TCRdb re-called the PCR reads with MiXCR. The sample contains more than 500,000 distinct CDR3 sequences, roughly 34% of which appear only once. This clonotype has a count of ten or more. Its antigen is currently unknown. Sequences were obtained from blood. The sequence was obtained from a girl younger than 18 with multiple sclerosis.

This chain's CDR3 is CAISEGAGGQETQYF. The CDR3 nucleotides read TGTGCCATCAGTGAGGGGGCGGGCGGACAAGAGACCCAGTACTTC. The J gene is TRBJ2-5, the V gene TRBV10-3, with D perhaps given as TRBD1 or TRBD2 (5 bases each). The CDR3 covers 15 residues. Between the trimmed V and J ends, which lost 2 bases and 2 bases, there was a span of 12 bases. Looked up from germline, CDR1 is ENHRY and CDR2 is SYGVKD.